This T cell receptor (beta chain) emerged from a study of blood T cells in healthy people across ages. The study's findings and limits: PBMCs that were unsorted prevented a conclusive naive versus antigen-experienced comparison.

On this clonotype itself: Its antigen is undetermined.

For the second PCR, which ran for about 6 to 12 cycles, a sample-barcoded 5' primer and a J-beta primer mix were used. MiXCR was run by TCRdb on the 5' RACE reads, yielding one entry per CDR3 protein. The data show around 1,000,000 distinct CDR3 sequences, with roughly 24% seen just once and about 0.8% held by the top ten. The germline V gene has CDR1 MNHNS and CDR2 SASEGT. V gave up 8 bases and J gave up 4 bases; unmatched junction bases: 8. The CDR3 has 15 residues. This sample also belongs to another study, concerning T cells of mothers and their children. That work contributes: Evidence of persistent microchimeric T cell clones was absent.

This receptor was taken from a girl aged 2 to 9 in good health. The sequenced material came from blood. This chain uses TRBV6-1 with TRBJ2-7, with TRBD2 matching 13 bases. In nucleotides, the CDR3 is TGTGCCAGCGGTAGACTAGCGGGAGGTAGTTACGAGCAGTACTTC. Protein: CASGRLAGGSYEQYF.